The rows below give T cell receptor beta chains drawn from one sample of a study of cytomegalovirus exposure and HLA in healthy donors. Sequencing was performed with immunoSEQ multiplex PCR; in TCRdb, only in-frame clones are kept and a portion is missing. The sample records 60,000 to 80,000 clones, just under 85% being singletons. The specimen sequenced was PBMCs. The receptors originated from a man under 40 in good health and CMV-seronegative. Both conserved end residues are part of each CDR3. A D gene is named only where the DNA matches it firmly. The listing skips clone size in some rows; elsewhere it reads once, few, many or a size class.

clone_size: -; d_call: TRBD1; j_call: TRBJ2-3; v_call: TRBV29-1; cdr3_aa: CSVGYFPGQRSLRDRLSCTDTQYF; cdr3_nt: TGCAGCGTCGGGTATTTCCCGGGACAGCGGTCACTCCGAGACCGCCTCTCCTGCACAGATACGCAGTATTTT
clone_size: -; d_call: -; j_call: TRBJ2-1; v_call: TRBV9; cdr3_aa: CASSVVGGGQNEQFF; cdr3_nt: TGTGCCAGCAGCGTAGTAGGAGGGGGCCAGAATGAGCAGTTCTTC
clone_size: -; d_call: TRBD2; j_call: TRBJ2-5; v_call: TRBV5-1; cdr3_aa: CASSPGAGYQETQYF; cdr3_nt: TGCGCCAGCAGTCCAGGAGCGGGGTACCAAGAGACCCAGTACTTC
clone_size: many; d_call: TRBD2; j_call: TRBJ2-3; v_call: TRBV6-1; cdr3_aa: CASSESSGGPTDTQYF; cdr3_nt: TGTGCCAGCAGTGAGAGTAGCGGGGGGCCCACAGATACGCAGTATTTT
clone_size: -; d_call: TRBD2; j_call: TRBJ2-3; v_call: TRBV5-1; cdr3_aa: CAGRTSGETDTQYF; cdr3_nt: TGCGCCGGTCGGACTAGCGGGGAAACAGATACGCAGTATTTT
clone_size: -; d_call: -; j_call: TRBJ2-1; v_call: TRBV5-1; cdr3_aa: CASSLEMGERGYNEQFF; cdr3_nt: TGCGCCAGCAGCTTGGAAATGGGTGAAAGGGGCTACAATGAGCAGTTCTTC
clone_size: -; d_call: TRBD2; j_call: TRBJ2-2; v_call: TRBV2; cdr3_aa: CASSDLAGVIGELFF; cdr3_nt: TGTGCCAGCAGTGACCTAGCGGGAGTTATCGGGGAGCTGTTTTTT
clone_size: -; d_call: TRBD2; j_call: TRBJ2-1; v_call: TRBV4-1; cdr3_aa: CASSQVTTSGVGEQFF; cdr3_nt: TGCGCCAGCAGCCAAGTCACGACTAGCGGGGTCGGGGAGCAGTTCTTC
clone_size: -; d_call: TRBD1; j_call: TRBJ1-2; v_call: TRBV2; cdr3_aa: CASTELGTANSYGYTF; cdr3_nt: TGTGCCAGCACAGAATTAGGGACAGCAAATTCCTATGGCTACACCTTC
clone_size: -; d_call: -; j_call: TRBJ1-1; v_call: TRBV28; cdr3_aa: CASSRPQGMNTEAFF; cdr3_nt: TGTGCCAGCAGCCGACCGCAGGGAATGAACACTGAAGCTTTCTTT
clone_size: -; d_call: -; j_call: TRBJ1-1; v_call: TRBV19; cdr3_aa: CASDAGNTEAFF; cdr3_nt: TGTGCCAGTGATGCAGGGAACACTGAAGCTTTCTTT
clone_size: -; d_call: -; j_call: TRBJ1-4; v_call: TRBV7-9; cdr3_aa: CASTQGSGEKLFF; cdr3_nt: TGTGCCAGCACCCAGGGGTCCGGTGAAAAACTGTTTTTT
clone_size: once; d_call: TRBD1; j_call: TRBJ2-7; v_call: TRBV5-1; cdr3_aa: CASSPGTVYEQYF; cdr3_nt: TGCGCCAGCAGCCCCGGGACAGTCTACGAGCAGTACTTC
clone_size: -; d_call: -; j_call: TRBJ2-2; v_call: TRBV6-1; cdr3_aa: CASSARPPGTGELFF; cdr3_nt: TGTGCCAGCAGCGCAAGACCCCCAGGCACCGGGGAGCTGTTTTTT
clone_size: few; d_call: -; j_call: TRBJ1-2; v_call: TRBV9; cdr3_aa: CASSGVLEGYTF; cdr3_nt: TGTGCCAGCAGCGGCGTCCTAGAGGGCTACACCTTC
clone_size: -; d_call: TRBD1; j_call: TRBJ1-1; v_call: TRBV2; cdr3_aa: CASSPSLGTGTNTEAFF; cdr3_nt: TGTGCCAGCAGCCCATCTCTCGGGACAGGGACGAACACTGAAGCTTTCTTT
clone_size: -; d_call: TRBD2; j_call: TRBJ2-1; v_call: TRBV7-3; cdr3_aa: CASSLGRETLLGPPSNEQFF; cdr3_nt: TGTGCCAGCAGCTTGGGGAGGGAGACCCTTTTGGGACCTCCATCCAATGAGCAGTTCTTC
clone_size: once; d_call: TRBD2; j_call: TRBJ2-5; v_call: TRBV6-4; cdr3_aa: CASSGGLLAGEETQYF; cdr3_nt: TGTGCCAGCAGTGGTGGTCTCCTAGCGGGAGAAGAGACCCAGTACTTC
clone_size: -; d_call: -; j_call: TRBJ1-4; v_call: TRBV23-1; cdr3_aa: CASSRPRDEKLFF; cdr3_nt: TGCGCCAGCAGTCGCCCGAGGGATGAAAAACTGTTTTTT
clone_size: -; d_call: TRBD2; j_call: TRBJ2-1; v_call: TRBV6-6; cdr3_aa: CASSYGLAGSNEQFF; cdr3_nt: TGTGCCAGCAGTTACGGGCTAGCGGGATCCAATGAGCAGTTCTTC
clone_size: -; d_call: -; j_call: TRBJ1-1; v_call: TRBV2; cdr3_aa: CASSDPRLDTEAFF; cdr3_nt: TGTGCCAGCAGTGACCCGAGACTGGACACTGAAGCTTTCTTT
clone_size: -; d_call: -; j_call: TRBJ1-5; v_call: TRBV6-5; cdr3_aa: CASSRWGGDNQPQHF; cdr3_nt: TGTGCCAGCAGTAGATGGGGCGGCGATAATCAGCCCCAGCATTTT
clone_size: many; d_call: -; j_call: TRBJ1-4; v_call: TRBV2; cdr3_aa: CASSSQALDNEKLFF; cdr3_nt: TGTGCCAGCAGTTCCCAGGCACTCGATAATGAAAAACTGTTTTTT
clone_size: -; d_call: -; j_call: TRBJ2-6; v_call: TRBV10-3; cdr3_aa: CAIRSPDSSGANVLTF; cdr3_nt: TGTGCCATCAGAAGTCCGGACAGTTCTGGGGCCAACGTCCTGACTTTC
clone_size: once; d_call: -; j_call: TRBJ1-1; v_call: TRBV29-1; cdr3_aa: CSVEKQTNPEAFF; cdr3_nt: TGCAGCGTTGAAAAACAGACGAACCCTGAAGCTTTCTTT
clone_size: once; d_call: -; j_call: TRBJ1-1; v_call: TRBV27; cdr3_aa: CASSWGGLNTEAFF; cdr3_nt: TGTGCCAGCAGTTGGGGGGGCTTGAACACTGAAGCTTTCTTT
clone_size: -; d_call: -; j_call: TRBJ2-1; v_call: TRBV9; cdr3_aa: CASSVSSGRGGSYNEQFF; cdr3_nt: TGTGCCAGCAGCGTATCGAGTGGGAGAGGTGGCTCCTACAATGAGCAGTTCTTC
clone_size: -; d_call: TRBD2; j_call: TRBJ2-3; v_call: TRBV18; cdr3_aa: CASSPRTSGSADTQYF; cdr3_nt: TGTGCCAGCTCACCACGGACTAGCGGGAGCGCAGATACGCAGTATTTT
clone_size: -; d_call: TRBD1; j_call: TRBJ2-7; v_call: TRBV5-4; cdr3_aa: CASSPYADRDSEQYF; cdr3_nt: TGTGCCAGCAGCCCCTACGCGGACAGGGACTCCGAGCAGTACTTC
clone_size: -; d_call: TRBD1; j_call: TRBJ2-3; v_call: TRBV5-4; cdr3_aa: CASKDRETDTQYF; cdr3_nt: TGTGCCAGCAAAGACAGGGAGACAGATACGCAGTATTTT
clone_size: -; d_call: TRBD1; j_call: TRBJ1-2; v_call: TRBV28; cdr3_aa: CASSYGQAFGTF; cdr3_nt: TGTGCCAGCAGTTACGGACAGGCCTTTGGGACCTTC
clone_size: few; d_call: -; j_call: TRBJ2-2; v_call: TRBV28; cdr3_aa: CASSLRRQGELFF; cdr3_nt: TGTGCCAGCAGTTTGCGGAGGCAGGGGGAGCTGTTTTTT
clone_size: -; d_call: -; j_call: TRBJ1-4; v_call: TRBV4-2; cdr3_aa: CASSQAGFRGSRAYEKLFF; cdr3_nt: TGTGCCAGCAGCCAAGCCGGCTTCAGGGGTTCCCGAGCCTATGAAAAACTGTTTTTT
clone_size: -; d_call: -; j_call: TRBJ1-2; v_call: TRBV6-5; cdr3_aa: CASSGEGGLRYGYTF; cdr3_nt: TGTGCCAGCAGCGGGGAAGGTGGGTTACGCTATGGCTACACCTTC
clone_size: -; d_call: -; j_call: TRBJ2-3; v_call: TRBV6-1; cdr3_aa: CASYPGDTQYF; cdr3_nt: TGTGCCAGCTATCCCGGAGATACGCAGTATTTT
clone_size: -; d_call: TRBD2; j_call: TRBJ2-3; v_call: TRBV2; cdr3_aa: CASSELAVADTQYF; cdr3_nt: TGTGCCAGCAGTGAACTAGCGGTTGCAGATACGCAGTATTTT
clone_size: -; d_call: TRBD2; j_call: TRBJ2-3; v_call: TRBV29-1; cdr3_aa: CTLKGLAGNTQYF; cdr3_nt: TGCACTCTAAAGGGACTAGCGGGAAATACGCAGTATTTT